This entry is about one TCR beta chain. The antigen remains undetermined. The data were obtained in a study of cytomegalovirus exposure and HLA in healthy donors. PCR primers comprised 60 Vbeta and 13 Jbeta primers. TCRdb's table, derived via immunoSEQ multiplex PCR, lists solely in-frame clones and lacks some. The repertoire holds about 60,000 clones, with around 70% as singletons. The V gene's germline CDR1 is SNHLY and CDR2 FYNNEI. There are 15 residues in the CDR3. Trimming removed 4 bases from V and 1 base from J; junction bases left unmatched: 4. General observations from the study: Reports showed the classifier diagnosing cytomegalovirus status with high specificity and sensitivity. HLA allele associations emerged for roughly 17,000 TCR beta sequences in a later analysis, at 0.05 false discovery rate. A missense variant in DCLRE1C was later tied to TCR beta V- and J-gene trimming.

This TCR was recovered from a woman aged 60 to 75 in good health and CMV-seropositive. The sequenced material came from PBMCs. The chain recombines TRBV2 with TRBJ2-3; 8 bases are a match to TRBD2. CDR3 coding DNA: TGTGCCAGCAGTGTAGTGCGGGGGGGCACAGATACGCAGTATTTT. It is translated as CASSVVRGGTDTQYF.